There are many counts of the clone carrying this T cell receptor (beta chain). Its antigen is currently unknown. In making TCR cDNA, 5'RACE template switching added a universal primer site and UMIs to it. TCRdb passed the 5' RACE reads through MiXCR, listing each CDR3 protein once. Of a few hundred thousand distinct CDR3 sequences listed, under 9% are singletons. The sample belongs to a study of T cells after yellow fever vaccination. Study-wide results and limits: A large majority of primary-vaccination clones showed up again after the booster (just under 97% CD4, around 90% CD8). Contaminants from the bulk population, in the form of abundant clonotypes, could be found in FACS-sorted repertoires.

Sequencing used CD4+ T cells sorted from PBMCs, obtained 5 days after the yellow fever booster vaccination. The origin of this receptor is a man younger than 35 who received the YFV17D yellow fever vaccine.

The CDR3 DNA sequence: TGCAGCGTTCGGACACCTAATCAGCCCCAGCATTTT. It is translated as CSVRTPNQPQHF. The gene calls are TRBV29-1 and TRBJ1-5; TRBD1 might be the D (5 bases). V lost 5 bases and J 4 bases, leaving 9 bases between the germline ends. Germline assignment: CDR1 SQVTM and CDR2 ANQGSEA. There are 12 residues in the CDR3.